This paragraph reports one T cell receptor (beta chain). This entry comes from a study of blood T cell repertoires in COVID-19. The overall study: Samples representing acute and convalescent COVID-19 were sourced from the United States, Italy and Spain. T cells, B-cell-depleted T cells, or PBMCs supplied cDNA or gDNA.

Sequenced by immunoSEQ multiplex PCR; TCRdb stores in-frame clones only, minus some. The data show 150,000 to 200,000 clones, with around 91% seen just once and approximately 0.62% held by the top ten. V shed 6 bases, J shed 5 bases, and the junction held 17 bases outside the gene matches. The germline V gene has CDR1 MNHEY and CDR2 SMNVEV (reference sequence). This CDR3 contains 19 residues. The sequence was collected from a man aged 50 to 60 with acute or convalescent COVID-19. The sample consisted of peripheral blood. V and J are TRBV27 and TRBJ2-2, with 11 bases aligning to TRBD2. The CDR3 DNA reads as TGTGCCAGCAGCGGCCCTAGTAGACGGGCTAGCGGGAGGACCGGGGAGCTGTTTTTT. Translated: CASSGPSRRASGRTGELFF.